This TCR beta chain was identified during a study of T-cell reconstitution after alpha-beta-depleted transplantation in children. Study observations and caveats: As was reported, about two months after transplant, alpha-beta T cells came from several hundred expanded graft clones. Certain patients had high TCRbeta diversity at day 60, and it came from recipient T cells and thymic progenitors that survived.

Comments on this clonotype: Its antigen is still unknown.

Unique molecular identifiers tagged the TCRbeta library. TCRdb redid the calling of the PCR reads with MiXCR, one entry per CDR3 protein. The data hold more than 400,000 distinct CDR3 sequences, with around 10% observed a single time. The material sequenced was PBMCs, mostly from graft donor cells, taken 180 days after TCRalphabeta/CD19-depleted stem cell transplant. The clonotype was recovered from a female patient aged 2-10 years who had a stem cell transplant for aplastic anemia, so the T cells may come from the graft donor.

This CDR3 is CASSAGTEDEKLFF. CDR3 nucleotides: TGTGCCAGCAGCGCCGGGACAGAAGATGAAAAACTGTTTTTT. V gene TRBV6-1 combines with J gene TRBJ1-4; 7 positions agree with TRBD1. The CDR3 sequence is 14 residues long. Germline CDR1 and CDR2: MNHNS and SASEGT. V shed 6 bases and J 6 bases; nucleotides not matched to a gene: 7.